This T cell receptor beta chain came from a study of blood T cell repertoires in COVID-19. Study summary: Acute and convalescent COVID-19 samples came from the United States, Italy and Spain. The cDNA or gDNA used as material had been derived from T cells, B-cell-depleted T cells, or PBMCs.

Original handling: Reference gene primer amplification in the assay estimated nucleated cell counts. Measured with immunoSEQ multiplex PCR; TCRdb has only the in-frame clones, and not every one. Clone size and V and J calls were adopted from that table, with D and trimming inferred from the DNA. The data contain about 170,000 clones, 85% of them seen just once; the ten biggest clones take up about 3%. Sample: peripheral blood. The TCR originated in a human donor with acute or convalescent COVID-19. The donor label of this sample is uncertain.

The CDR3 region is CASSDSARSGGTIYF. The CDR3 bases are TGTGCCAGCAGTGACTCGGCTCGGTCAGGAGGCACCATATATTTT. The rearrangement uses TRBV6-4 and TRBJ1-3; D unclear. The CDR3 loop spans 15 amino acids. Trimming took 0 bases from V and 9 from J, leaving 15 bases between them. Germline CDR1 and CDR2: MRHNA and SNTAGT.